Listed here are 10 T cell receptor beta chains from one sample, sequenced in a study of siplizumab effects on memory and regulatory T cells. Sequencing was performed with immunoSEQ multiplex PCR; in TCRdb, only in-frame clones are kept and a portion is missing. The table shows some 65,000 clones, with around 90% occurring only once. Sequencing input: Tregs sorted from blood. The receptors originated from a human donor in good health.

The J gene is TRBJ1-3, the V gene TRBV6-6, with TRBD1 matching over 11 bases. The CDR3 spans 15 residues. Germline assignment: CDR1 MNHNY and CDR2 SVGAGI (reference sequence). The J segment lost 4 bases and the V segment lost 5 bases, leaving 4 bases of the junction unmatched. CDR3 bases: TGTGCCAGCAGTGGGGGACAGGGGGGAGGAAACACCATATATTTT. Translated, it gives CASSGGQGGGNTIYF.

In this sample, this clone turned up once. The CDR3 loop reads CAWAPTGWSPLHF. The CDR3 DNA reads as TGTGCCTGGGCCCCTACAGGGTGGTCACCCCTCCACTTT. V and J are TRBV30 and TRBJ1-6; D is possibly TRBD1 (6 bases). Germline CDR1 and CDR2: GTSNPN and SVGIG (reference sequence). Deletions cut 5 bases from V and 10 bases from J, with 15 bases between. This CDR3 is 13 amino acids long.

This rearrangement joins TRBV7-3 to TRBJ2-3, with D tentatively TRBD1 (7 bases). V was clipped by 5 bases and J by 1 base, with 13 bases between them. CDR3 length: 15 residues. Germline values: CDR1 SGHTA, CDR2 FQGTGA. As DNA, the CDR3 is TGTGCCAGCAGCCGCAGGGGGGCGGGCACAGATACGCAGTATTTT. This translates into CASSRRGAGTDTQYF.

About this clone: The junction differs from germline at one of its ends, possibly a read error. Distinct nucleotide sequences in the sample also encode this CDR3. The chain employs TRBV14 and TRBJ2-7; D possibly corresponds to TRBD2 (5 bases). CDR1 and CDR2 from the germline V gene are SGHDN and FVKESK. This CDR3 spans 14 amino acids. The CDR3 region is CASSQEEAVWGKYF. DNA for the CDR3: TGTGCTAGCAGCCAAGAGGAGGCCGTTTGGGGAAAGTACTTC. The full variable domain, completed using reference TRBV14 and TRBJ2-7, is EAGVTQFPSHSVIEKGQTVTLRCDPISGHDNLYWYRRVMGKEIKFLLHFVKESKQDESGMPNNRFLAERTGGTYSTLKVQPAELEDSGVYFCASSQEEAVWGKYFGPGTRLTVT.

The CDR3 reads CASSFETGSGTDTQYF. CDR3 nucleotides: TGTGCCAGCAGCTTCGAGACAGGGTCGGGCACAGATACGCAGTATTTT. J is TRBJ2-3 and V is TRBV7-2, with 7 bases lining up with TRBD1. The ends lost 3 bases at V and 1 base at J; junction bases unmatched: 7. The germline V gene encodes CDR1 SGHTA and CDR2 FQGNSA. This CDR3 has 16 residues.

CDR3 amino acids: CASRRTGSIQYF. In nucleotides, the CDR3 is TGTGCCAGCAGACGGACAGGGAGTATTCAGTACTTC. The chain has TRBV6-5 and TRBJ2-4; 8 bases match TRBD1. Losses at the gene ends were 6 bases for V and 10 bases for J; bases not matched to a gene: 5. Germline V gene data show CDR1 as MNHEY and CDR2 as SVGAGI. The CDR3 has 12 amino acids.

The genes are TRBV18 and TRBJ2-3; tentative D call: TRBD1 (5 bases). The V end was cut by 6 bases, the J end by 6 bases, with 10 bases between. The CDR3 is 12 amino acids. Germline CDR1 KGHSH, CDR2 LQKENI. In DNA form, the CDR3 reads TGTGCCAGCTCGCCAAAGGGGGATACGCAGTATTTT. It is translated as CASSPKGDTQYF.

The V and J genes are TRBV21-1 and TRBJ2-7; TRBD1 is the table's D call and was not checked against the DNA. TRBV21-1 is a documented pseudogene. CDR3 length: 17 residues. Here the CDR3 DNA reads TGTGCCAGCAGCAAAGAGCCTACGGGACAGGAAGCCTACGAGCAGTACTTC. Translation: CASSKEPTGQEAYEQYF.

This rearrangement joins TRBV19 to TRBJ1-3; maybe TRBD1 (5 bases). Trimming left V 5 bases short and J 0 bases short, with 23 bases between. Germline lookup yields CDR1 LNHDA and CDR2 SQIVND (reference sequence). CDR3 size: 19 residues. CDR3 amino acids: CASSAYPPPGPRSGNTIYF. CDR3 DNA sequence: TGTGCCAGTAGTGCCTACCCCCCTCCGGGACCCCGCTCTGGAAACACCATATATTTT.

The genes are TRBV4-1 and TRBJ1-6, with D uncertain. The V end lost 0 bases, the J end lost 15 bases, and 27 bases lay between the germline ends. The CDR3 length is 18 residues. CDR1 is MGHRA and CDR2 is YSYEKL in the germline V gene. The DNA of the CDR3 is TGCGCCAGCAGCCAAGATCCCCAAAGTTGGAGGAAGGGATTCGGCCTCCACTTT. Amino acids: CASSQDPQSWRKGFGLHF.